This note documents a single T cell receptor beta chain sequence. This specimen comes from a study of shared clonotypes between healthy human individuals. Across the study: CD4 naive and memory got three plates each, CD8 naive two, CD8 memory one.

The germline V and J ends were trimmed by 4 bases and 11 bases, with 26 bases remaining between them. This CDR3 has 15 amino acids. The germline gives CDR1 SQVTM, CDR2 ANQGSEA. Sequencing was performed with immunoSEQ multiplex PCR; in TCRdb, only in-frame clones are kept and a portion is missing. Of 550,000 to 700,000 clones detected, more than 70% appear once; the ten largest clones hold roughly 1.9%. This chain joins TRBV29-1 and TRBJ1-1; D is possibly TRBD1 (6 bases). The clonotype comes from a woman aged 25 to 45 in good health. The sequencing sample was made of memory CD4+ T cells sorted from blood. As for subset: CD45RA-negative fraction. CDR3 sequence: CSVGERGGGHEKAFF. Written as DNA, the CDR3 is TGCAGCGTTGGAGAGAGAGGGGGTGGACACGAGAAGGCTTTCTTT.